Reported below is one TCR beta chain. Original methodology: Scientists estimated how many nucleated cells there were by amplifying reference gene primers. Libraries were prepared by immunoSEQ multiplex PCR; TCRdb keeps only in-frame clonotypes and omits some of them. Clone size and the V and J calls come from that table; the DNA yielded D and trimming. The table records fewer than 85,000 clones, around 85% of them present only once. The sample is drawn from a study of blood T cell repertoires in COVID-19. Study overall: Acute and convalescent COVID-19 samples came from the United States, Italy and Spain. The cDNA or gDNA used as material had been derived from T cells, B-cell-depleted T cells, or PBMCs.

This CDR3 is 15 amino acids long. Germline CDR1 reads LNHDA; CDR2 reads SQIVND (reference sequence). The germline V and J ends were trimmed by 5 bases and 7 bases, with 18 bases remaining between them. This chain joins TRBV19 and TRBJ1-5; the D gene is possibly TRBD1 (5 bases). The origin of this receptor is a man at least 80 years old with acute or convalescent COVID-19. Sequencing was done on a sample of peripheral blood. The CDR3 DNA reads TGTGCCAGTAGTTGGTCACCCAGGGAAGGACAGCCCCAGCATTTT. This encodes CASSWSPREGQPQHF. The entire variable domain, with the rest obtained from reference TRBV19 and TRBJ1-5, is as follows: DGGITQSPKYLFRKEGQNVTLSCEQNLNHDAMYWYRQDPGQGLRLIYYSQIVNDFQKGDIAEGYSVSREKKESFPLTVTSAQKNPTAFYLCASSWSPREGQPQHFGDGTRLSIL.